Here is one TCR beta chain with its context. TCRdb's table, derived via immunoSEQ multiplex PCR, lists solely in-frame clones and lacks some. The repertoire holds fewer than 35,000 clones, with 80% to 95% as singletons. This sample was taken from a study of OX40 agonist ivuxolimab in advanced cancers. Germline V gives CDR1 SEHNR, CDR2 FQNEAQ (reference sequence). The V gene lost 5 bases and the J gene lost 6 bases, with 11 bases spanning the gap. The CDR3 is 13 amino acids. V and J are TRBV7-9 and TRBJ1-5; a possible D gene is TRBD1 (5 bases). Sequenced material: CD4+ or CD8+ T cells sorted from blood, taken in a trial of the OX40 agonist ivuxolimab. This receptor was identified in an adult with an advanced solid tumor such as melanoma, head and neck, liver or kidney cancer. CDR3: CASSQGGGQPQHF. The CDR3 coding sequence is TGTGCCAGCAGCCAGGGAGGAGGTCAGCCCCAGCATTTT.